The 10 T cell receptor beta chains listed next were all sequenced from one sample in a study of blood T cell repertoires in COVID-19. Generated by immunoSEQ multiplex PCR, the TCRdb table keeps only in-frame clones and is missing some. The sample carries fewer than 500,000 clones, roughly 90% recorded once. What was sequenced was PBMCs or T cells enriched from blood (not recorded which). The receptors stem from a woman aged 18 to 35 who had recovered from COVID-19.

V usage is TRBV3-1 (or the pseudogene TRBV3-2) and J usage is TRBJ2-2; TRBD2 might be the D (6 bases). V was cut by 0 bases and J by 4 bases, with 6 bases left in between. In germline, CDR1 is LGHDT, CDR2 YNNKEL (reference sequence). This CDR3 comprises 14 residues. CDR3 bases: TGTGCCAGCAGCCAAGATAGCGGCACCGGGGAGCTGTTTTTT. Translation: CASSQDSGTGELFF.

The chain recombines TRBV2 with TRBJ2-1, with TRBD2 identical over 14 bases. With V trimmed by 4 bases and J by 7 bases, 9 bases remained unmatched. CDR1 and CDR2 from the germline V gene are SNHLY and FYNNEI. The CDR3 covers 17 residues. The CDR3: CASSGSFGLAGGNEQFF. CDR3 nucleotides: TGTGCCAGCAGTGGATCGTTTGGACTAGCGGGGGGTAATGAGCAGTTCTTC.

CDR3 nucleotide sequence: TGTGCCTGGAATATGGGGGACACCTCATCCAACTATGGCTACACCTTC. Its protein is CAWNMGDTSSNYGYTF. The chain carries TRBV30 and TRBJ1-2; possible D gene TRBD1, 6 bases. Germline CDR1 is GTSNPN and CDR2 is SVGIG (reference sequence). The ends were cut back, 4 bases at V and 2 bases at J, with 20 bases in the middle. The CDR3 consists of 16 residues.

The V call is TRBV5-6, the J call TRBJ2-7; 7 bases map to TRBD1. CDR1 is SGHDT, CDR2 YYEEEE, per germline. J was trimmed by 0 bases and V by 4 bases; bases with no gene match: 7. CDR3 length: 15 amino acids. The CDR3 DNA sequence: TGTGCCAGCAGCCAGGGGACAGATCGCTCCTACGAGCAGTACTTC. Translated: CASSQGTDRSYEQYF.

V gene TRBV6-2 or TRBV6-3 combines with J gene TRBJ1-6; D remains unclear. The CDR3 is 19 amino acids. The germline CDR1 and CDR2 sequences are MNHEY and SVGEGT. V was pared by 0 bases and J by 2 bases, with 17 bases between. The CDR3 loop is CASSYSRVRGPTYNSPLHF. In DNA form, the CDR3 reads TGTGCCAGCAGTTACTCGAGAGTTAGAGGGCCGACCTATAATTCACCCCTCCACTTT.

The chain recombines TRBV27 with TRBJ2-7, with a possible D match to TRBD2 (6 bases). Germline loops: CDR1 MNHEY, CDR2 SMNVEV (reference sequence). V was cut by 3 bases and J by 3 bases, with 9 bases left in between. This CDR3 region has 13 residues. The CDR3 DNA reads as TGTGCCAGCAGTTTCGGGGGATTCTACGAGCAGTACTTC. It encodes CASSFGGFYEQYF.

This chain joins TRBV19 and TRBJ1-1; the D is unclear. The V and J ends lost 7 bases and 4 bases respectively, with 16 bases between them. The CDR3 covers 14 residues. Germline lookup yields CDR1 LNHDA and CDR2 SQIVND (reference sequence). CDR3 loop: CASIVSLGGTEAFF. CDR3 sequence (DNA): TGTGCCAGTATAGTAAGTCTAGGAGGCACTGAAGCTTTCTTT.

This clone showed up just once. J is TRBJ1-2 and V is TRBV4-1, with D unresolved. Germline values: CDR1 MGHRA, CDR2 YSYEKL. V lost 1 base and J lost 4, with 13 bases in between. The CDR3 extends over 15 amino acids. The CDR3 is CASSQAETVVYGYTF. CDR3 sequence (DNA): TGCGCCAGCAGCCAAGCGGAAACAGTCGTCTATGGCTACACCTTC.

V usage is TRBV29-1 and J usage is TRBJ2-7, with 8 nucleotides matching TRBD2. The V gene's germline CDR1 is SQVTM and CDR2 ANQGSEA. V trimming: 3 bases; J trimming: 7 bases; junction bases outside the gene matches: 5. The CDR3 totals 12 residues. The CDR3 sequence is CSVEFSGGEQYF. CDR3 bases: TGCAGCGTTGAGTTTTCGGGGGGGGAGCAGTACTTC.

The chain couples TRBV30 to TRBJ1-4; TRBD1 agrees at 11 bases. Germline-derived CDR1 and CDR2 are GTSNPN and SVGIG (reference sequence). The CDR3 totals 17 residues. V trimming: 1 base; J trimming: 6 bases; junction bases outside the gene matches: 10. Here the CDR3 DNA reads TGTGCCTGGAGTGGTCTGGGACAGGGGGGTAAAGATGAAAAACTGTTTTTT. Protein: CAWSGLGQGGKDEKLFF. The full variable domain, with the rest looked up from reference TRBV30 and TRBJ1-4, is SQTIHQWPATLVQPVGSPLSLECTVEGTSNPNLYWYRQAAGRGLQLLFYSVGIGQISSEVPQNLSASRPQDRQFILSSKKLLLSDSGFYLCAWSGLGQGGKDEKLFFGSGTQLSVL.